This passage covers 8 T cell receptor beta chains from one sample sequenced in a study of low-dose radiotherapy and immunotherapy resistance in tumors (dated by TCRdb to the early 2020s). Sequenced on an Illumina HiSeq 2500. First-strand cDNA was synthesized using Superscript III and a set of TRAV- and TRBV-specific primers, so that both TCRalpha and TCRbeta chains were covered. A roughly 20-cycle PCR with Phusion amplified the TCRs, pairing a constant-region primer with the adapter that was attached to the V primers. In-frame beta chains were kept once TCRdb had trimmed the public reads at Q25 with fastp and called clones with MiXCR. Each entry merges the rows of one CDR3 protein and shows their most common DNA and genes. The sample table shows under 95,000 distinct CDR3 sequences, and roughly a sixth are seen once. Of the sample, 2.8% falls within the top ten clones. The time point label on this specimen signifies: before trial treatment.

The starting material was PBMCs, obtained before treatment. The receptors originated from a male donor with prostate cancer.

This clonotype was observed at least ten times. V usage is TRBV20-1 and J usage is TRBJ2-1; D unresolved. V dropped 5 bases and J dropped 9 bases, with 14 bases sitting between them. CDR3 length equals 12 residues. CDR1 is DFQATT and CDR2 is SNEGSKA in the germline V gene (reference sequence). In nucleotides, the CDR3 is TGCAGTGCTGTCACTGGATCCGTTGAGCAGTTCTTC. Its protein is CSAVTGSVEQFF.

This chain joins TRBV12-3 or TRBV12-4 and TRBJ2-6; 7 bases map to TRBD1. The CDR3 has 18 residues. The J segment lost 0 bases and the V segment lost 4 bases, leaving 9 bases of the junction unmatched. The DNA of the CDR3 is TGTGCCAGCAGTTCAAGGGGGCTAGGTCCCTCTGGGGCCAACGTCCTGACTTTC. Protein: CASSSRGLGPSGANVLTF.

This clonotype was found many times. This rearrangement joins TRBV21-1 to TRBJ2-7. TRBV21-1 is recorded as a pseudogene. This CDR3 has 10 amino acids. The CDR3 nucleotides read TGTGCCAGCAGCGGCCACGAGCAGTACTTC. Residues: CASSGHEQYF.

This clonotype has ten or more counts. The rearrangement uses TRBV12-3 or TRBV12-4 and TRBJ2-7, with D possibly called TRBD1 or TRBD2 (5 bases each). V dropped 3 bases and J dropped 0 bases, with 12 bases sitting between them. There are 15 residues in the CDR3. Here the CDR3 DNA reads TGTGCCAGCAGTTTGGCCGGGGACCGCTCCTACGAGCAGTACTTC. This sequence encodes CASSLAGDRSYEQYF.

This clonotype has more than one count but fewer than ten. V and J are TRBV6-6 and TRBJ2-7; a weak D match, TRBD2 (6 bases). Trimming cost V 2 bases and J 6 bases, with 11 bases left between them. The length of the CDR3 is 13 residues. Germline loops: CDR1 MNHNY, CDR2 SVGAGI (reference sequence). CDR3 loop: CASSYMGGSEQYF. The CDR3, as DNA: TGTGCCAGCAGTTACATGGGGGGAAGCGAGCAGTACTTC.

This clonotype was recorded many times. The V call is TRBV14, the J call TRBJ1-2; D uncertain. The CDR3 totals 13 residues. V was shortened by 7 bases and J by 6 bases, with 15 bases between the two germline ends. Germline V gene sequence: CDR1 SGHDN, CDR2 FVKESK. The CDR3, as DNA: TGTGCCAGCACCAAAGTGCCGAGGAATGGCTACACCTTC. Protein product: CASTKVPRNGYTF.

Many counts were recorded for this clonotype. This rearrangement joins TRBV12-3 or TRBV12-4 to TRBJ2-5; no reliable D call. Between the trimmed V and J ends, which lost 5 bases and 2 bases, there was a span of 12 bases. CDR3 length: 14 residues. Here the CDR3 DNA reads TGTGCCAGCAGTATAGAATTGCTGCAAGAGACCCAGTACTTC. It specifies CASSIELLQETQYF.

In its sample, this clonotype was seen a few times. The genes are TRBV27 and TRBJ2-7; 12 positions agree with TRBD1. V lost 6 bases to trimming and J lost 12 bases; unmatched junction nucleotides: 9. This CDR3 has 13 residues. CDR1 is MNHEY, CDR2 SMNVEV, per germline (reference sequence). The CDR3 sequence is CASSPRDRGRPYF. CDR3 nucleotide sequence: TGTGCCAGCAGCCCCCGGGACAGGGGGCGTCCGTACTTC.